This TCR beta chain originates from a study of OX40 agonist ivuxolimab in advanced cancers. This CDR3 spans 16 amino acids. V was cut by 3 bases and J by 3 bases, with 15 bases left in between. CDR1 is SGHRS, CDR2 YFSETQ, per germline. TCRdb's table, derived via immunoSEQ multiplex PCR, lists solely in-frame clones and lacks some. Of 55,000 to 70,000 clones in the sample, 65% to 90% were seen once. The specimen was CD4+ or CD8+ T cells sorted from blood, collected in a trial of the OX40 agonist ivuxolimab. This clonotype was obtained from an adult with an advanced solid tumor such as melanoma, head and neck, liver or kidney cancer. The genes are TRBV5-1 and TRBJ2-2; no clear D. DNA for the CDR3: TGCGCCAGCAGCTCCTATGTAGTCGGATACACCGGGGAGCTGTTTTTT. Amino acids: CASSSYVVGYTGELFF.